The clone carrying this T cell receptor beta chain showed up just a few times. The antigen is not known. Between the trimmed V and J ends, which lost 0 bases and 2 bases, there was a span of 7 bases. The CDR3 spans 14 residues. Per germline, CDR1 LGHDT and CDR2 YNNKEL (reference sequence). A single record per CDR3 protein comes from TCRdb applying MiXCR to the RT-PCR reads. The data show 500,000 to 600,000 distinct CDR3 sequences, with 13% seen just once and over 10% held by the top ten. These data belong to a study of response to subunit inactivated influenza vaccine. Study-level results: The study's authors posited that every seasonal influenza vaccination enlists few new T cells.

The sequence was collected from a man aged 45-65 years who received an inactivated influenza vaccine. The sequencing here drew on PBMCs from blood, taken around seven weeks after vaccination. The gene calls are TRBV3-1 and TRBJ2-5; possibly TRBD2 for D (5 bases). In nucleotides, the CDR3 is TGTGCCAGCAGCCAAGATTCGGGGCAAGAGACCCAGTACTTC. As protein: CASSQDSGQETQYF.